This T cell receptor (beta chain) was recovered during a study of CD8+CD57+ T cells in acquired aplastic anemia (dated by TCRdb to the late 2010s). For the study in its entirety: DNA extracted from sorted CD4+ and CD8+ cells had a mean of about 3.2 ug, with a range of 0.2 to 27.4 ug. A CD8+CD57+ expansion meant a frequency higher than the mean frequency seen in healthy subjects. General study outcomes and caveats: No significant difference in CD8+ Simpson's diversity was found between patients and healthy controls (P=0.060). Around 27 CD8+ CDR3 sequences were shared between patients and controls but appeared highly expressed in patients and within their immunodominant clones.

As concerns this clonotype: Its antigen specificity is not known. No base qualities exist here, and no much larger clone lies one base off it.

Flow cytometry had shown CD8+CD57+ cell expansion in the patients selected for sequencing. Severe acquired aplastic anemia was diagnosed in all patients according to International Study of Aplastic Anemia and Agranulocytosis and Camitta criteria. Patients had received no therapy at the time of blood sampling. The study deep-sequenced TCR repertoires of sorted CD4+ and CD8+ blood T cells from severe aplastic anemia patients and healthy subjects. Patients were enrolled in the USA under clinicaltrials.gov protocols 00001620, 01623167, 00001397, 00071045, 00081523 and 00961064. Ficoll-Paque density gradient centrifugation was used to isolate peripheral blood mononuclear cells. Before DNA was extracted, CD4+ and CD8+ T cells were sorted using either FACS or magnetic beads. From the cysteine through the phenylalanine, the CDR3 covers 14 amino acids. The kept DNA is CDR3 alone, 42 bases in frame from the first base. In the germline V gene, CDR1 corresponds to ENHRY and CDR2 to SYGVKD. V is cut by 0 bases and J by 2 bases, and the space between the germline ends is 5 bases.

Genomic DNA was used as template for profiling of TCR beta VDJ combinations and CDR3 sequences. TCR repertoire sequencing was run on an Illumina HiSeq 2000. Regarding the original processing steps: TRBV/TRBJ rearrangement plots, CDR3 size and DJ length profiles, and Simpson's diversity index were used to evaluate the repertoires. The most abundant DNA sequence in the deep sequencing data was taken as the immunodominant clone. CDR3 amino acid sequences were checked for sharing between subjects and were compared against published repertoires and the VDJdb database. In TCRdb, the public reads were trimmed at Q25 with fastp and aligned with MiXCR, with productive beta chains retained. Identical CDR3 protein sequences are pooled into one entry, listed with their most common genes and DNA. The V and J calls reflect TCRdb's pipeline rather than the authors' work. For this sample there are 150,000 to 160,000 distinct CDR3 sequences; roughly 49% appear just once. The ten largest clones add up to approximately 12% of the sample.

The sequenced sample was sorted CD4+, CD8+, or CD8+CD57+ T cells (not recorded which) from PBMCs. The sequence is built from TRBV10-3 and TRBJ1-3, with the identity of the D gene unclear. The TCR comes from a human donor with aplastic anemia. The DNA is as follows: TGTGCCATCAGTGAGTCTACACCTGGAAACACCATATATTTT. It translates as CAISESTPGNTIYF.